These 9 T cell receptor beta chains were sequenced from one sample in a study of blood T cell repertoires in COVID-19. Profiling relied on immunoSEQ multiplex PCR, and the TCRdb table lists in-frame clones only, not all of them. The sample lists roughly 97,000 clones, roughly 86% occurring once. What was sequenced was peripheral blood. These receptors all come from a human donor in a cohort sampled during active COVID-19.

The V and J genes are TRBV6-5 and TRBJ1-2; TRBD1 agrees at 10 bases. The V gene's germline CDR1 is MNHEY and CDR2 SVGAGI. The CDR3 length is 14 residues. V lost 7 bases and J lost 4; bases outside the gene matches: 6. The CDR3 here is CASITDRGSYGYTF. The CDR3 coding sequence is TGTGCCAGCATTACGGACAGGGGGAGCTATGGCTACACCTTC.

V is TRBV28 and J is TRBJ2-7; the match to TRBD2 covers 8 bases. Trimming removed 5 bases from V and 2 bases from J; junction bases left unmatched: 5. Looked up from germline, CDR1 is MDHEN and CDR2 is SYDVKM. The CDR3 has 14 residues. CDR3 in amino acids: CASSNGLAAYEQYF. CDR3 bases: TGTGCCAGCAGTAATGGACTAGCAGCCTACGAGCAGTACTTC. Complete variable domain (other parts from reference TRBV28 and TRBJ2-7): DVKVTQSSRYLVKRTGEKVFLECVQDMDHENMFWYRQDPGLGLRLIYFSYDVKMKEKGDIPEGYSVSREKKERFSLILESASTNQTSMYLCASSNGLAAYEQYFGPGTRLTVT.

This CDR3 reads CANNRDRDSPLHF. In DNA, the CDR3 is TGTGCCAACAATCGGGACAGGGACTCACCCCTCCACTTT. The chain carries TRBV10-3 and TRBJ1-6; 9 bases match TRBD1. The CDR3 length is 13 residues. V shed 10 bases and J 10 bases; nucleotides not matched to a gene: 8. The germline V gene encodes CDR1 ENHRY and CDR2 SYGVKD.

This rearrangement joins TRBV5-4 to TRBJ1-6; 9 bases line up with TRBD1. CDR3 length: 15 amino acids. The germline gives CDR1 SGHNT, CDR2 YYREEE (reference sequence). V gave up 7 bases and J gave up 9 bases; unmatched junction bases: 11. CDR3 in amino acids: CASSPPGQGPSPLHF. The CDR3 bases are TGTGCCAGCTCCCCTCCGGGACAGGGCCCTTCACCCCTCCACTTT.

This clone was found once. This chain uses TRBV10-3 with TRBJ1-1; 7 bases line up with TRBD1. Germline V CDR1 and CDR2: ENHRY, SYGVKD. The CDR3 loop spans 16 amino acids. V lost 7 bases to trimming and J lost 5 bases; unmatched junction nucleotides: 16. CDR3 coding DNA: TGTGCCATCACTGCTAGGGAAGACAGGGTTCGTACTGAAGCTTTCTTT. Its translation: CAITAREDRVRTEAFF.

The V call is TRBV5-4, the J call TRBJ2-7; 9 nucleotides agree with TRBD1. The CDR3 contains 15 residues. After removal of 5 bases from V and 1 base from J, the junction contained 7 bases not matched to a gene. Germline CDR1 and CDR2: SGHNT and YYREEE (reference sequence). The CDR3 bases are TGTGCCAGCAGTACCCCGGGACAGGGATCCTACGAGCAGTACTTC. Its translation is CASSTPGQGSYEQYF. Combining the CDR3 with reference TRBV5-4 and TRBJ2-7 gives the whole variable domain ETGVTQSPTHLIKTRGQQVTLRCSSQSGHNTVSWYQQALGQGPQFIFQYYREEENGRGNFPPRFSGLQFPNYSSELNVNALELDDSALYLCASSTPGQGSYEQYFGPGTRLTVT.

The chain links TRBV29-1 to TRBJ1-1; 10 positions agree with TRBD1. From germline, CDR1 is SQVTM and CDR2 ANQGSEA. V lost 6 bases and J lost 4; bases outside the gene matches: 8. The CDR3 has 14 amino acids. In DNA, the CDR3 is TGCAGCGTGCCCGGGACAGGGGCTCCCACTGAAGCTTTCTTT. It specifies CSVPGTGAPTEAFF.

The chain combines TRBV28 with TRBJ2-3; 9 nucleotides match TRBD2. Germline V gene data show CDR1 as MDHEN and CDR2 as SYDVKM. Trimming removed 2 bases from V and 6 bases from J; junction bases left unmatched: 6. This CDR3 is 15 amino acids long. The chain's CDR3 is CASSLAGGWGDTQYF. The DNA of the CDR3 is TGTGCCAGCAGTTTAGCGGGAGGGTGGGGGGATACGCAGTATTTT. The whole variable domain, filled in from reference TRBV28 and TRBJ2-3, reads DVKVTQSSRYLVKRTGEKVFLECVQDMDHENMFWYRQDPGLGLRLIYFSYDVKMKEKGDIPEGYSVSREKKERFSLILESASTNQTSMYLCASSLAGGWGDTQYFGPGTRLTVL.

The gene calls are TRBV5-8 and TRBJ1-5; D is undetermined. The V end lost 4 bases, the J end lost 7 bases, and 21 bases lay between the germline ends. This CDR3 has 16 amino acids. Germline lookup yields CDR1 SGHTS and CDR2 YDEGEE. The CDR3 sequence is CASSTPHLVSGQPQHF. Here the CDR3 DNA reads TGTGCCAGCAGCACACCCCATTTAGTCTCGGGACAGCCCCAGCATTTT.